This TCR beta chain was obtained from a study of CD8 T cells in ankylosing spondylitis. The study's findings and limits: Those disease-linked clones were CD8+; they were also relatively rare in peripheral blood. Both synovial fluid and blood in reactive arthritis had previously been reported to carry some motif variants. Among TCR beta sequences, a motif of roughly 8 highly homologous variants appeared characteristic of ankylosing spondylitis blood.

Germline CDR1 SGHRS, CDR2 YFSETQ. CDR3 length: 13 amino acids. Between the trimmed V and J ends, which lost 2 bases and 7 bases, there was a span of 13 bases. Scientists made TCR beta libraries using quantitative 5'-RACE with molecular barcodes. Each CDR3 protein is one row after TCRdb ran MiXCR on the 5' RACE reads. Among about 510,000 distinct CDR3 sequences, roughly 5.3% were seen once, and the ten largest hold approximately 4%. Many counts were recorded for this clonotype. The antigen remains undetermined. This TCR came from a male donor with ankylosing spondylitis. V gene TRBV5-1 combines with J gene TRBJ2-7; D is possibly TRBD2 (5 bases). Material: blood, either unsorted or a sorted T cell fraction (not recorded which). Written as DNA, the CDR3 is TGCGCCAGCAGCTTAGAGGGAGCGGCGGAGCAGTACTTC. It encodes CASSLEGAAEQYF.